This T cell receptor beta chain originates from a study of T cells after yellow fever vaccination (dated by TCRdb to 2018 to 2020). For the study in its entirety: Libraries from fractions with low cell numbers were prepared with the SMART-Seq v4 Ultra Low Input RNA kit. To track T-cell clones before and after primary and booster YFV17D yellow fever vaccination, bulk TCR alpha and beta repertoires were sequenced longitudinally. Two healthy male donors, one aged 18 to 30 and one aged 30 to 40 years, made up the cohort. Blood samples were taken at several timepoints before and after primary and secondary immunization, and bulk PBMC replicates and cell subsets were isolated.

The treatment or condition label on this specimen signifies: live attenuated yellow fever vaccine strain. At each blood-draw timepoint, two biological replicates of bulk PBMCs were obtained. A standard Ficoll-Paque protocol was used to isolate PBMCs from peripheral blood. TriZol was used to extract RNA from bulk PBMCs, from CD4 and CD8 fractions, and from dextramer-positive and dextramer-negative fractions. This clonotype was detected a few times. Its target antigen remains unknown. The record has no base qualities; no much larger clone is one base away. Points the paper makes about the study in general: Computational filtering was needed because FACS-sorted repertoires could contain abundant contaminating clonotypes from the bulk population. A small share of clonotypes occurred in both CD4 and CD8 compartments, likely arising from convergent recombination. Because the study included only a couple of donors, the extent to which the findings can be generalized is limited. The secondary T-cell response was weaker than the primary response but faster, peaking on day 5 instead of day 15. After the booster, most clones that had expanded after primary vaccination were detected again (almost 97% of CD4 and around 88% of CD8), suggesting broad maintenance of memory.

TCR cDNA was made using 5'RACE template switching, a step that added a universal primer site and unique molecular identifiers. Priming of cDNA synthesis was performed from both the TCR alpha and TCR beta constant segments. Library amplification used two PCR steps, and the second PCR step added sample barcodes and sequencing adapters. Sequencing of libraries was performed on Illumina HiSeq 2500 (2x100 bp) or NovaSeq (2x150 bp). Per the original workflow: Demultiplexing of reads and collapsing into UMI consensus sequences were performed with MIGEC, and V(D)J alignment was carried out with MiXCR. Using edgeR on replicate PBMC samples, clonotypes were called vaccine-responding if FDR was below 0.01 and the log2 fold change was above 5 up to day 15. CD4 or CD8 identity was assigned to each bulk clonotype according to whether the clonotype was present at higher abundance in the sequenced CD4 repertoire or the sequenced CD8 repertoire. TCRdb itself trimmed the public reads at Q25 with fastp, ran MiXCR and retained productive beta chains. Each record represents a unique CDR3 protein, reported with the most common genes and DNA among its rows. These V and J calls rely on TCRdb rather than the paper's analysis. In all, the sample holds roughly 500,000 distinct CDR3 sequences, and around 21% of those were seen once. More than 13% of the sample belongs to the ten largest clones.

The clonotype originates from a man aged 25 to 40 who received the YFV17D yellow fever vaccine. Specimen: PBMCs, collected 15 days after the yellow fever booster vaccination.

In nucleotide form, the sequence is TGTGCCATTTCTCAGGGTGTAACCGGGGAGCTGTTTTTT. Its protein product is CAISQGVTGELFF. The receptor chain draws on TRBV10-3 and TRBJ2-2, with a weak D call of TRBD1 (5 bases match). CDR1 ENHRY and CDR2 SYGVKD were looked up in the germline V gene. The CDR3 runs 13 residues from the cysteine to the phenylalanine. The entry retains the CDR3 DNA only, 39 bases that are in frame from base 1. V is reduced by 9 bases and J by 5 bases, leaving a spacing of 13 bases between them.